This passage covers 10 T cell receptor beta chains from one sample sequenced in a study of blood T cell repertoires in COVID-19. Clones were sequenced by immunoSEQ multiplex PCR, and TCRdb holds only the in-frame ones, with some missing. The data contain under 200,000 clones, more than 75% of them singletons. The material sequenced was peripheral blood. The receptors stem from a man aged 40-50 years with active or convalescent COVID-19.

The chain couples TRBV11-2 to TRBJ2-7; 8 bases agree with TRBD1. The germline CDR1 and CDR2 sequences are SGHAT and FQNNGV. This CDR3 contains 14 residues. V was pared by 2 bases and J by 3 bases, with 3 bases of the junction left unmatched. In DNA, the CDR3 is TGTGCCAGCAGCTTAAGCACAGGGGGCTACGAGCAGTACTTC. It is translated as CASSLSTGGYEQYF. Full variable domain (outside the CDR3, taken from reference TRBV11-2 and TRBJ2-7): EAGVAQSPRYKIIEKRQSVAFWCNPISGHATLYWYQQILGQGPKLLIQFQNNGVVDDSQLPKDRFSAERLKGVDSTLKIQPAKLEDSAVYLCASSLSTGGYEQYFGPGTRLTVT.

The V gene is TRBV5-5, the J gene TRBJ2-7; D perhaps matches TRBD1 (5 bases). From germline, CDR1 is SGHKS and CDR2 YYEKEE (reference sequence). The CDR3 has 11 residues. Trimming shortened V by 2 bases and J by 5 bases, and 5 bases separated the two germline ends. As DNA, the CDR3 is TGTGCCAGCAGCTTAGGGGACGAGCAGTACTTC. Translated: CASSLGDEQYF.

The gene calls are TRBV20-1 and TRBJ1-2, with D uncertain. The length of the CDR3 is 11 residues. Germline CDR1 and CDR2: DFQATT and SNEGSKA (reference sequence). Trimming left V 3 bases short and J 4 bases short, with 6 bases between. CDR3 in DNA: TGCAGTGCTAGGTATTCCTATGGCTACACCTTC. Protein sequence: CSARYSYGYTF.

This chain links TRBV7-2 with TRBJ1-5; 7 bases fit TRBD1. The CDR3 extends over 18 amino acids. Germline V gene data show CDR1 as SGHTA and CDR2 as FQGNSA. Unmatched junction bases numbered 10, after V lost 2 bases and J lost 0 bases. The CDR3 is CASSLWGQRKDSNQPQHF. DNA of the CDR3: TGTGCCAGCAGCTTATGGGGACAGAGAAAAGATAGCAATCAGCCCCAGCATTTT.

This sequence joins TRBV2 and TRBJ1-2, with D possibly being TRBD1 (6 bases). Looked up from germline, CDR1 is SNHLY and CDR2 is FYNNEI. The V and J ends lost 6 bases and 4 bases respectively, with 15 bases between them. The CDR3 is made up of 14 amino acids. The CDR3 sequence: CASRLLVGGYGYTF. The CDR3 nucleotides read TGTGCCAGCAGACTACTGGTAGGGGGCTATGGCTACACCTTC.

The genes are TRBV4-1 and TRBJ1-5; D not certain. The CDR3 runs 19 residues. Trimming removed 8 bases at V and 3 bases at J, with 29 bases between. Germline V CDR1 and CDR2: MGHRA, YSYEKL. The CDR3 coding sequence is TGCGCCAGCCAAACCCCGTCGTTCTTAGCCGGAAAGGTCAATCAGCCCCAGCATTTT. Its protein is CASQTPSFLAGKVNQPQHF.

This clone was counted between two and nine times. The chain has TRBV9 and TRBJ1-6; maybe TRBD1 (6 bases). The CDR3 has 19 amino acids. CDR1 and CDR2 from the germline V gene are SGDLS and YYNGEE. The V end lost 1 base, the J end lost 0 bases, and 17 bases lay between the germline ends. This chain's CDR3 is CASSVTPQGLSSYNSPLHF. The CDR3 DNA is TGTGCCAGCAGCGTAACTCCCCAGGGGCTCAGCTCCTATAATTCACCCCTCCACTTT.

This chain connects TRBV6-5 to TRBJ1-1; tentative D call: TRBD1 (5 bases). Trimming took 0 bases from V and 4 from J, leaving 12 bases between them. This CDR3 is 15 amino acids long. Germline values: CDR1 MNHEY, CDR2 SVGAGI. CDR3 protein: CASSYSGEGFTEAFF. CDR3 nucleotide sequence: TGTGCCAGCAGTTACTCAGGGGAGGGGTTCACTGAAGCTTTCTTT.

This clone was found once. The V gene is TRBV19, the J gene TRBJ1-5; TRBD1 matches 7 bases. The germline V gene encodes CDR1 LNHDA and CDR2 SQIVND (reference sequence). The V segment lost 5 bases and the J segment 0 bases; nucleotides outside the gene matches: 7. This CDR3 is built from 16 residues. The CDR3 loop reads CASSLTGQDSNQPQHF. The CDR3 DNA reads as TGTGCCAGTAGTCTAACAGGACAGGATAGCAATCAGCCCCAGCATTTT.

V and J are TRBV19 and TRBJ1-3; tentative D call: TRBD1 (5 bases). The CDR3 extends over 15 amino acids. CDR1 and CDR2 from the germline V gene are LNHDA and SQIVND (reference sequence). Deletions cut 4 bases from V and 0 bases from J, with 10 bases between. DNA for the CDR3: TGTGCCAGTAGTAACGGGAGGGGCTCTGGAAACACCATATATTTT. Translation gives CASSNGRGSGNTIYF. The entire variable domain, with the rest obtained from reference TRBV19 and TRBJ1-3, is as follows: DGGITQSPKYLFRKEGQNVTLSCEQNLNHDAMYWYRQDPGQGLRLIYYSQIVNDFQKGDIAEGYSVSREKKESFPLTVTSAQKNPTAFYLCASSNGRGSGNTIYFGEGSWLTVV.